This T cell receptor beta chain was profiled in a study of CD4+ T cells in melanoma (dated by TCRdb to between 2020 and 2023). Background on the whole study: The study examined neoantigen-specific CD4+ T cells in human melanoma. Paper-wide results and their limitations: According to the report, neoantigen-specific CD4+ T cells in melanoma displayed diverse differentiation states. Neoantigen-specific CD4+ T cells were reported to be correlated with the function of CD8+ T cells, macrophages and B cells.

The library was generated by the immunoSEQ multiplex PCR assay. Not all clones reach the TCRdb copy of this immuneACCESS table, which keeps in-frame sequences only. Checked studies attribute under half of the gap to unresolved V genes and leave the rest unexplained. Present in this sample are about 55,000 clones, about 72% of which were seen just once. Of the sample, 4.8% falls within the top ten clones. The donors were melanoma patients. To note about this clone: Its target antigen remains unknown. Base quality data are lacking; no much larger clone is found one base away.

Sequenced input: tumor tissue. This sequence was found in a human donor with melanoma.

The CDR3 region reads CASSLGDTQYF. In nucleotides, the sequence is TGTGCCAGCAGCTTGGGGGATACGCAGTATTTT. The sequence is built from TRBV11-2 and TRBJ2-3, with an unclear D gene assignment. Between the V and J ends, shortened by 3 bases and 6 bases respectively, the junction contains 4 bases. The CDR3, cysteine through phenylalanine, is 11 amino acids long. Left in the record is the CDR3 DNA by itself, 33 bases read in frame from the first base. CDR1 SGHAT and CDR2 FQNNGV are derived from the germline V gene.